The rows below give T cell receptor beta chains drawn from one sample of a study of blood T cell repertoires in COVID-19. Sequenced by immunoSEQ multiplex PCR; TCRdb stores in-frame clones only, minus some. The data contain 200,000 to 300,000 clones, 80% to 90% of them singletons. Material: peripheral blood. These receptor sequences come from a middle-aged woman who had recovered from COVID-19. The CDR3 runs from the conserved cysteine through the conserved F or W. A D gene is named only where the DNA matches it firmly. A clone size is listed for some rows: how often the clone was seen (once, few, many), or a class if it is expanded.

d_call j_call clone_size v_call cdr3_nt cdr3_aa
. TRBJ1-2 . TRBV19 TGTGCCAGTAGTTCGGGGTACTATGGCTACACCTTC CASSSGYYGYTF
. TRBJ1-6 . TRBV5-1 TGCGCCAGCAGCTTAGATCCTGGAGGGGATTCACCCCTCCACTTT CASSLDPGGDSPLHF
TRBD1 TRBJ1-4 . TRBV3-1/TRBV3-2 TGTGCCAGCAGCGCGGGACAGCCTAATGAAAAACTGTTTTTT CASSAGQPNEKLFF
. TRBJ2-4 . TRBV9 TGTGCCAGCAGCGTAGCTGCGCAGGGGATTCAGTACTTC CASSVAAQGIQYF
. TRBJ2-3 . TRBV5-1 TGCGCCAGCAGCTTCGGAGACGGGGGAGATACGCAGTATTTT CASSFGDGGDTQYF
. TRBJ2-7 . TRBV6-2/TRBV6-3 TGTGCCAGCAGTTACCGGCACAGGGACCAAATCTCCTACGAGCAGTACTTC CASSYRHRDQISYEQYF
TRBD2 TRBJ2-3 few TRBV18 TGTGCCAGCTCACGGCGGACTAGCGGGGGTTCAGATACGCAGTATTTT CASSRRTSGGSDTQYF
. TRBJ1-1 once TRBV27 TGTGCCAGCAGTACCGCCGGGTCAGGGGCTGAAGCTTTCTTT CASSTAGSGAEAFF
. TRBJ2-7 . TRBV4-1 TGCGCCAGCAGTCCAAGAGCGGTAGTCCAGGTCAACTACGAGCAGTACTTC CASSPRAVVQVNYEQYF
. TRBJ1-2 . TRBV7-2 TGTGCCAGCAGCTTCCTCGACAGTCCGATGGGCTATGGCTACACCTTC CASSFLDSPMGYGYTF
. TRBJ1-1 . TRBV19 TGTGCCAGTAGAAGTATAGGCGGAGGGGAGTCGAACACTGAAGCTTTCTTT CASRSIGGGESNTEAFF
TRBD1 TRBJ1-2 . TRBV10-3 TGTGCCTCGCGACAGGGTATGTTTGGCTACACCTTC CASRQGMFGYTF
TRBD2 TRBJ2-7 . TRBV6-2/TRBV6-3 TGTGCCAGCAGTTACCCGGGACTAGCGGGGGCTTTACGACAGCAGTACTTC CASSYPGLAGALRQQYF
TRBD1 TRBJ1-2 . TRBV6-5 TGTGCCAGCAGTTACTCTTGGGACAGGGTTAGGGCTTCGTTC CASSYSWDRVRASF
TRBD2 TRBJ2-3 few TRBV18 TGTGCCAGCTCACCGCCAGCGGGGGGGCAGAAGGTTACGCAGTATTTT CASSPPAGGQKVTQYF
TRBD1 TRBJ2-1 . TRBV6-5 TGTGCCAGCAGTCCCCGGGACAGGGGTGAGACCGGGCGCCTCTTC CASSPRDRGETGRLF
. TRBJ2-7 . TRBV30 TGTGCCTGGAGTGTTGGGGCCCCGGGGGAAGGCGAGCAGTACTTC CAWSVGAPGEGEQYF
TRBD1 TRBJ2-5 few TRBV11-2 TGTGCCAGCAGCTTAGAGGACAGGGCGGACGAGACCCAGTACTTC CASSLEDRADETQYF
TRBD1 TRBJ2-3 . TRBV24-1 TGTGCCACCAGTGATCCTAAAGGGGACAGGGGTACAGATACGCAGTATTTT CATSDPKGDRGTDTQYF
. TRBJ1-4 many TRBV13 TGTGCCAGCAGCTTAGGCCTCGGGGGGAGTAATGAAAAACTGTTTTTT CASSLGLGGSNEKLFF
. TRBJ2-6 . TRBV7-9 TGTGCCACCCCGAGTGCTGGGGCCAACGTCCTGACTTTC CATPSAGANVLTF
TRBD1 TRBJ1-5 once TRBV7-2 TGTGCCAGCAGCGCCCCGGGACAGCGCAATCAGCCCCAGCATTTT CASSAPGQRNQPQHF
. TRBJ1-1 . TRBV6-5 TGTGCCAGCACCCGGAGGGCGACGAACACTGAAGCTTTCTTT CASTRRATNTEAFF
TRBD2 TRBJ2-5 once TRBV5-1 TGCGCCAGCAGCTTCCCCCCGCGGGGGGGCCTGGTCGAGACCCAGTACTTC CASSFPPRGGLVETQYF
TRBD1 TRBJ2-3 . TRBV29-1 TGCAGCGTTCGGGGACAGGGTACAGATACGCAGTATTTT CSVRGQGTDTQYF
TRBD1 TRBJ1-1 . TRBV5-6 TGTGCCAGCAGCTTAGACAGGGGGCCGAAAGCTTTCTTT CASSLDRGPKAFF
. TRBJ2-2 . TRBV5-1 TGCGCCAGCAGCTTGGCAGGGAACACCGGGGAGCTGTTTTTT CASSLAGNTGELFF